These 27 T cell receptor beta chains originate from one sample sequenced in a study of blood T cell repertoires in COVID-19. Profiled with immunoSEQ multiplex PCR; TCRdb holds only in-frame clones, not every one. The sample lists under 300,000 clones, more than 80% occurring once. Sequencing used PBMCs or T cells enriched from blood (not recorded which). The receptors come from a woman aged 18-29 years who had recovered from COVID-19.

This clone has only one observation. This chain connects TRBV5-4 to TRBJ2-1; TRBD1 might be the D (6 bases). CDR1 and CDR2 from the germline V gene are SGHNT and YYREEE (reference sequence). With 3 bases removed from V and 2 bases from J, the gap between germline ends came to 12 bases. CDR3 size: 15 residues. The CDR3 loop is CASSSRQVTYNEQFF. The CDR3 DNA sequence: TGTGCCAGCAGCTCACGACAGGTAACCTACAATGAGCAGTTCTTC.

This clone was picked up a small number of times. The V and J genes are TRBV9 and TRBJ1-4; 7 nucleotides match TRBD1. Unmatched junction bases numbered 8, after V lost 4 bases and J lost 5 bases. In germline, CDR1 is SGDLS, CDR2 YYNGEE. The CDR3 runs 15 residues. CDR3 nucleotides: TGTGCCAGCAGCCCCCGGGACAGTATAAATGAAAAACTGTTTTTT. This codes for CASSPRDSINEKLFF.

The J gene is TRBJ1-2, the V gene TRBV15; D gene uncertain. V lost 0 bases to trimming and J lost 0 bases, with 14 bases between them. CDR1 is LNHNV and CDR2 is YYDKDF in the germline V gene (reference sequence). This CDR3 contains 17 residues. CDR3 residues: CATSRDVEAPTNYGYTF. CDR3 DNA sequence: TGTGCCACCAGCAGAGATGTCGAGGCACCTACTAACTATGGCTACACCTTC.

The chain's CDR3 is CAWTPSGGAAETQYF. The CDR3 DNA reads TGTGCCTGGACCCCTAGCGGGGGGGCGGCTGAGACCCAGTACTTC. The chain has TRBV30 and TRBJ2-5, with 12 bases fitting TRBD2. There are 15 residues in the CDR3. Per the germline V gene, CDR1 is GTSNPN and CDR2 is SVGIG (reference sequence). Trimming removed 4 bases from V and 5 bases from J; junction bases left unmatched: 8. Based on the CDR3 plus reference TRBV30 and TRBJ2-5, the full variable domain is SQTIHQWPATLVQPVGSPLSLECTVEGTSNPNLYWYRQAAGRGLQLLFYSVGIGQISSEVPQNLSASRPQDRQFILSSKKLLLSDSGFYLCAWTPSGGAAETQYFGPGTRLLVL.

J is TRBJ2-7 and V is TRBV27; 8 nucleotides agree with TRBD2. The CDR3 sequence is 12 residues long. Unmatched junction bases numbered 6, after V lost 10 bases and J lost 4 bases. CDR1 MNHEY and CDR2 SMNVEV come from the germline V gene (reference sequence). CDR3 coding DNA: TGTGCCACCGGGGGGGCATATTACGAGCAGTACTTC. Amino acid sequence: CATGGAYYEQYF.

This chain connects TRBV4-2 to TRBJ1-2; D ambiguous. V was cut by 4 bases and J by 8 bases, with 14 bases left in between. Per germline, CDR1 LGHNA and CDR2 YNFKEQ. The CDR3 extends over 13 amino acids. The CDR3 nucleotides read TGTGCCAGCAGCCTTTCCCTTGGAGAGGGCTACACCTTC. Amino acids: CASSLSLGEGYTF.

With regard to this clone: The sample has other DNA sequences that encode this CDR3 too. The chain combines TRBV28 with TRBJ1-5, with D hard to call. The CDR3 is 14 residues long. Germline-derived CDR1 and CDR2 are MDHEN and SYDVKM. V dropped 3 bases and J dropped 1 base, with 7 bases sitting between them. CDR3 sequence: CASSFGQSNQPQHF. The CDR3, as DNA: TGTGCCAGCAGTTTTGGGCAGAGCAATCAGCCCCAGCATTTT.

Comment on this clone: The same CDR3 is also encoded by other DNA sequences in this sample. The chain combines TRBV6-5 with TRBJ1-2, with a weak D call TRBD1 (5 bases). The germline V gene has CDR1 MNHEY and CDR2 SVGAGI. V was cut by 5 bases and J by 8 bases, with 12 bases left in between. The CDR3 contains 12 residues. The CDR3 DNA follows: TGTGCCAGCAGTCGGGGGGTGGAGGGCTACACCTTC. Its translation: CASSRGVEGYTF.

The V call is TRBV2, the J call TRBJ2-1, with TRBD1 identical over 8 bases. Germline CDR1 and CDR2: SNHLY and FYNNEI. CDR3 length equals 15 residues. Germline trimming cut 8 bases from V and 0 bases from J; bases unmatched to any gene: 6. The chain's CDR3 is CASGRTGTSYNEQFF. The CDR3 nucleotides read TGTGCCAGCGGCCGGACAGGGACCTCCTACAATGAGCAGTTCTTC.

Written as DNA, the CDR3 is TGTGCCAGCAGCTTACAACCCACTGGTGAGCAGTTCTTC. This encodes CASSLQPTGEQFF. This sequence joins TRBV11-2 and TRBJ2-1; the D is unclear. V shed 2 bases and J shed 9 bases, with 11 bases lying between them. Germline V gene sequence: CDR1 SGHAT, CDR2 FQNNGV. The CDR3 extends over 13 amino acids.

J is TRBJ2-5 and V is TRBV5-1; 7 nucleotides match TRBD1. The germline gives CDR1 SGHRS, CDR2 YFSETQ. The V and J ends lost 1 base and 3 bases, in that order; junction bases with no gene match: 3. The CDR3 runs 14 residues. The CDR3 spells CASSLWGQKETQYF. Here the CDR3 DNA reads TGCGCCAGCAGCTTGTGGGGACAGAAAGAGACCCAGTACTTC.

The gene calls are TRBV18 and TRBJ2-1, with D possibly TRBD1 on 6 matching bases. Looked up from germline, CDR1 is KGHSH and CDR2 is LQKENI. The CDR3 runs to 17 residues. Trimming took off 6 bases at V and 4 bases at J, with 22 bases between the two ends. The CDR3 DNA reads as TGTGCCAGCTCCCCAATACAGGGTCAGCCAGCATACAATGAGCAGTTCTTC. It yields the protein CASSPIQGQPAYNEQFF.

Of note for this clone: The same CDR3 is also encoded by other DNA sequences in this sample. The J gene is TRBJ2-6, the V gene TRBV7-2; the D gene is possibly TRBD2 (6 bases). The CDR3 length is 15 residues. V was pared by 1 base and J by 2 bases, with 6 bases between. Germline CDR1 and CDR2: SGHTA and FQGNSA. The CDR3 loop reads CASSLGGAGANVLTF. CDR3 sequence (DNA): TGTGCCAGCAGCTTAGGGGGGGCTGGGGCCAACGTCCTGACTTTC.

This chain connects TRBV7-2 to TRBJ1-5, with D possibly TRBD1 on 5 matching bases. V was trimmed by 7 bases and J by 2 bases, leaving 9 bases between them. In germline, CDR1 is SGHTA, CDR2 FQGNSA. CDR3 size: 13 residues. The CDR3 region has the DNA TGTGCCAGCACTCAACAGGGCAATCAGCCCCAGCATTTT. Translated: CASTQQGNQPQHF.

DNA of the CDR3: TGCGCCAGCAGCCAAAGAAGGGGCTTGGGAGAGACCCAGTACTTC. Translating it yields CASSQRRGLGETQYF. The chain links TRBV4-1 to TRBJ2-5, with a tentative D call TRBD1 (5 bases). The ends were cut back, 2 bases at V and 4 bases at J, with 14 bases in the middle. The CDR3 runs 15 residues. Germline CDR1 reads MGHRA; CDR2 reads YSYEKL.

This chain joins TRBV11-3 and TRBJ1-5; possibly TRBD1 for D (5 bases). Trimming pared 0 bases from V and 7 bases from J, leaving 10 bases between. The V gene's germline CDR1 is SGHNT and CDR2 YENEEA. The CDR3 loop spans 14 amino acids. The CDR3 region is CASSLDPGGQPQHF. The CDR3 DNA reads TGTGCCAGCAGCTTAGACCCGGGGGGGCAGCCCCAGCATTTT.

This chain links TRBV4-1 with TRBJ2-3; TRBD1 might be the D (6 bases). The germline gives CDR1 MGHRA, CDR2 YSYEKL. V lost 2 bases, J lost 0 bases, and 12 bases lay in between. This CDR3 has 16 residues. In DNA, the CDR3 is TGCGCCAGCAGCCAAACAGGGACGGCTAGCACAGATACGCAGTATTTT. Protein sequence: CASSQTGTASTDTQYF.

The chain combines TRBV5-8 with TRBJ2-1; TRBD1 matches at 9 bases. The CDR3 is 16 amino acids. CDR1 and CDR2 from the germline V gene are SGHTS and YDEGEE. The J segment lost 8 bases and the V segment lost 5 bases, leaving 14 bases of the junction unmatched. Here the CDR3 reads CASRPLFGTGRDEQFF. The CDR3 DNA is TGTGCCAGCAGACCCCTCTTCGGGACAGGGCGGGATGAGCAGTTCTTC.

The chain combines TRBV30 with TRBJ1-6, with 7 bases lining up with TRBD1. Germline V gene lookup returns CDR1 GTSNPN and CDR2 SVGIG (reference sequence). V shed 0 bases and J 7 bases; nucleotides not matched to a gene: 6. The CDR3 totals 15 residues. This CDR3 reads CAWSVGGGRNSPLHF. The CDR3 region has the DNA TGTGCCTGGAGTGTAGGAGGGGGCAGGAATTCACCCCTCCACTTT.

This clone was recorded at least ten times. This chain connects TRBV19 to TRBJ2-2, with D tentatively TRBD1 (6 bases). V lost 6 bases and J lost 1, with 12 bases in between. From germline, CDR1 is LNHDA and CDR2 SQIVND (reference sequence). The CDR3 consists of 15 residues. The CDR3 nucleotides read TGTGCCAGTAGCGGGCTACAGGGGAACACCGGGGAGCTGTTTTTT. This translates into CASSGLQGNTGELFF.

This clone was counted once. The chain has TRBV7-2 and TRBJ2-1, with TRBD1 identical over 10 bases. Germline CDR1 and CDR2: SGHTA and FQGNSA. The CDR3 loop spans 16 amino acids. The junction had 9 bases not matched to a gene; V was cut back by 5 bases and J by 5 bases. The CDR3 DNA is TGTGCCAGCAGCCCAGACAGGGGGCCATATAACAATGAGCAGTTCTTC. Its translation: CASSPDRGPYNNEQFF.

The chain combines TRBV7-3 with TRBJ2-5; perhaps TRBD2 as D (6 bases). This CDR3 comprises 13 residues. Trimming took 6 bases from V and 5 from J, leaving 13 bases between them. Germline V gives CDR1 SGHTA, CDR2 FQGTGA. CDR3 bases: TGTGCCAGCAGGTCCAGGGAGGTCGAGACCCAGTACTTC. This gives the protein CASRSREVETQYF.

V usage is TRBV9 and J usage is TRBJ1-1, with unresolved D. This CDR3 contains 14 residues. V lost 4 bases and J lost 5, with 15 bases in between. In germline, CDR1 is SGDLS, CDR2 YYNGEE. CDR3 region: CASSPRGPGTEAFF. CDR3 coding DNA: TGTGCCAGCAGCCCTAGAGGGCCGGGTACTGAAGCTTTCTTT. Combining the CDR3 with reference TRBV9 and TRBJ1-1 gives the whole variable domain DSGVTQTPKHLITATGQRVTLRCSPRSGDLSVYWYQQSLDQGLQFLIQYYNGEERAKGNILERFSAQQFPDLHSELNLSSLELGDSALYFCASSPRGPGTEAFFGQGTRLTVV.

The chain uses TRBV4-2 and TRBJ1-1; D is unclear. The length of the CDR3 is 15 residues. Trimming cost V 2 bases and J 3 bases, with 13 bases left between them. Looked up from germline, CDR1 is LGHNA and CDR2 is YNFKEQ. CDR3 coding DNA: TGTGCCAGCAGCCAACCCGGGATAGCGGACACTGAAGCTTTCTTT. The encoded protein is CASSQPGIADTEAFF.

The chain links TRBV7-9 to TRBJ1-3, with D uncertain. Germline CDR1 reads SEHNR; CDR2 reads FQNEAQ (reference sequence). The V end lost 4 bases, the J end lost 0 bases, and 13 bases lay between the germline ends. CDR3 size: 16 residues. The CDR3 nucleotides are TGTGCCAGCAGCTCCCGACGGGGTAGCTCTGGAAACACCATATATTTT. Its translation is CASSSRRGSSGNTIYF.

For the CDR3, the DNA is TGTGCCAGCAGCTTCCCAGGGATTGGTCAGCCCCAGCATTTT. Translating it yields CASSFPGIGQPQHF. V is TRBV7-2 and J is TRBJ1-5, with D perhaps TRBD1 (5 bases). V lost 3 bases and J lost 6, with 12 bases in between. Germline V gene lookup returns CDR1 SGHTA and CDR2 FQGNSA. CDR3 length: 14 residues.

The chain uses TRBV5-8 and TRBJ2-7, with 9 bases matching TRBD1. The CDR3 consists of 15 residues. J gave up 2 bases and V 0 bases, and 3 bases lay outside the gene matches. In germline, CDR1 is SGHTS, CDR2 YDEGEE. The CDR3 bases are TGTGCCAGCAGCTTGGCCGGGACAGGGACCTACGAGCAGTACTTC. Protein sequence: CASSLAGTGTYEQYF.